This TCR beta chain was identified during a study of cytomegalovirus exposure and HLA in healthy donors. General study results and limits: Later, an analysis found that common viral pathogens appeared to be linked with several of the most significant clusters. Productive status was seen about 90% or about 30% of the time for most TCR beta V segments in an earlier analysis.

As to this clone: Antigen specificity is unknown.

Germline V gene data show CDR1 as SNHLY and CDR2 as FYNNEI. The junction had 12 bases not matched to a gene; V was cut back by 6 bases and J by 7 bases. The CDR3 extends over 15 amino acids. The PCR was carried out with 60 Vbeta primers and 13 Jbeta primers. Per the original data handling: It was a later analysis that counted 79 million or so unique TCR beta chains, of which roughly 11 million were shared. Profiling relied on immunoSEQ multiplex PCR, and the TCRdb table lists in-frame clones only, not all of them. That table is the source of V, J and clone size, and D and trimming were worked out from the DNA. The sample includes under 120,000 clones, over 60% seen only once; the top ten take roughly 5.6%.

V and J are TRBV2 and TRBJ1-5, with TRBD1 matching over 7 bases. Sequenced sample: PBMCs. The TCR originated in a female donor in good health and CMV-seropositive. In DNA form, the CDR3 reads TGTGCCAGCAGAGAGAAGAGACAGGGTGGGCAGCCCCAGCATTTT. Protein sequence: CASREKRQGGQPQHF.